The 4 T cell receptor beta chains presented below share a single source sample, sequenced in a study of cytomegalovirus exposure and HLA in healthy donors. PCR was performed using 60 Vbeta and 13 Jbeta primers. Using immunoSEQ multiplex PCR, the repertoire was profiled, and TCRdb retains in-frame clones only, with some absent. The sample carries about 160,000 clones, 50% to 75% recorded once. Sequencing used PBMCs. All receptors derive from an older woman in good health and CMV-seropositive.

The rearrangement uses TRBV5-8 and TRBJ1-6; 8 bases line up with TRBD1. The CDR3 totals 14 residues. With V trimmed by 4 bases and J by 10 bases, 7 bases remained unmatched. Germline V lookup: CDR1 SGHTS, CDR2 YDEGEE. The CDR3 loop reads CASSPDREGSPLHF. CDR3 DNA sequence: TGTGCCAGCAGCCCGGACAGGGAGGGCTCACCCCTCCACTTT.

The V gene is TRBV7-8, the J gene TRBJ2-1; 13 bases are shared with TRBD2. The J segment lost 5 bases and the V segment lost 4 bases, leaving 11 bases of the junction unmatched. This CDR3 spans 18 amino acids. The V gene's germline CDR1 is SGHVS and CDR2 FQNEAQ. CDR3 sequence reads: CASSSSGTSGTLHNEQFF. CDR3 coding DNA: TGTGCCAGCAGCTCCAGCGGGACTAGCGGGACGCTCCACAATGAGCAGTTCTTC.

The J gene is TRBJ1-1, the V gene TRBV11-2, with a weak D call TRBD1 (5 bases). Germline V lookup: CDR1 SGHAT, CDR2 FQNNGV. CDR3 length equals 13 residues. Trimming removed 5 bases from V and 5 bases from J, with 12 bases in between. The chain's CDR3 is CASSLRTRTEAFF. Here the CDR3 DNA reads TGTGCCAGCAGCCTCCGGACACGTACTGAAGCTTTCTTT.

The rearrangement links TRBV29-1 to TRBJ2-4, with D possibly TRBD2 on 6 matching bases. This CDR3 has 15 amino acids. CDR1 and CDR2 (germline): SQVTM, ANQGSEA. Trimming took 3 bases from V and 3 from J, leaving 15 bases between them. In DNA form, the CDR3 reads TGCAGCGTTGATCCCGGGCAGGAGGGCAAAAACATTCAGTACTTC. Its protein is CSVDPGQEGKNIQYF. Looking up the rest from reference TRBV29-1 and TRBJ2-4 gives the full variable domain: SAVISQKPSRDICQRGTSLTIQCQVDSQVTMMFWYRQQPGQSLTLIATANQGSEATYESGFVIDKFPISRPNLTFSTLTVSNMSPEDSSIYLCSVDPGQEGKNIQYFGAGTRLSVL.